This section outlines one T cell receptor (beta chain) sequence together with its context. The antigen remains unidentified. This entry is derived from a study of T-cell reconstitution after alpha-beta-depleted transplantation in children. General study results and limits: For some patients, TCRbeta diversity was high at day 60 because of recipient T cells and thymic progenitors that survived. Expanded graft clones, several hundred of them, were reportedly the source of alpha-beta T cells about two months after transplant. One year after transplant, T-cell counts and diversity came mostly from newly produced T cells.

As it was prepared, the TCRbeta library received unique molecular identifiers. TCRdb fed the PCR reads into MiXCR, producing one record per CDR3 protein. The profile shows 700,000 to 950,000 distinct CDR3 sequences, roughly 15% of them singletons. CDR1 and CDR2 (germline): LNHNV, YYDKDF (reference sequence). This CDR3 is 20 amino acids long. V dropped 0 bases and J dropped 0; count of bases not matched to a gene: 10. This rearrangement joins TRBV15 to TRBJ2-1, with 11 nucleotides matching TRBD2. This clonotype originated in a male patient between 5 and 17 years old who had a stem cell transplant for acute lymphoblastic leukemia, so the T cells may come from the graft donor. Sequenced material: PBMCs, mostly from graft donor cells, taken 360 days after TCRalphabeta/CD19-depleted stem cell transplant. CDR3 bases: TGTGCCACCAGCAGAGAGAAACTAGCGGGAGCGACCAGCTCCTACAATGAGCAGTTCTTC. Amino acids: CATSREKLAGATSSYNEQFF.